A single sample is the source of the 25 T cell receptor beta chains below, sequenced in a study of shared T cell receptors in the human thymus. The protocol was immunoSEQ multiplex PCR, while the TCRdb copy is restricted to in-frame clones and leaves out a portion. Of about 380,000 clones in the sample, over 90% were seen once. What was sequenced was thymocytes. Source of these receptors: a human donor.

The chain joins TRBV5-8 to TRBJ2-3; 10 bases are shared with TRBD1. Germline loops: CDR1 SGHTS, CDR2 YDEGEE. V dropped 5 bases and J dropped 8; count of bases not matched to a gene: 11. CDR3 length: 15 amino acids. CDR3 amino acids: CASRPTGGMVGTQYF. CDR3 nucleotide sequence: TGTGCCAGCAGACCGACAGGGGGCATGGTCGGTACGCAGTATTTT.

The chain joins TRBV5-1 to TRBJ1-4; the D is unclear. Trimming removed 0 bases from V and 10 bases from J, with 13 bases in between. Looked up from germline, CDR1 is SGHRS and CDR2 is YFSETQ. The CDR3 extends over 14 amino acids. DNA of the CDR3: TGCGCCAGCAGCTTGGAAGGTCCTGGCGCAAAACTGTTTTTT. Translating it yields CASSLEGPGAKLFF.

The chain joins TRBV4-1 to TRBJ1-3; the match to TRBD1 covers 9 bases. CDR3 length: 20 amino acids. Germline CDR1 reads MGHRA; CDR2 reads YSYEKL. V shed 0 bases, J shed 0 bases, and the junction held 12 bases outside the gene matches. The DNA for the CDR3 is TGCGCCAGCAGCCAAGATCCTAACAGGGGGCAGGTAGCCTCTGGAAACACCATATATTTT. It yields the protein CASSQDPNRGQVASGNTIYF.

This sequence joins TRBV5-1 and TRBJ2-1; D is perhaps TRBD2 (5 bases). The CDR3 loop spans 16 amino acids. CDR1 and CDR2 (germline): SGHRS, YFSETQ. V was shortened by 4 bases and J by 0 bases, with 14 bases between the two germline ends. The CDR3 nucleotides read TGCGCCAGCAGCCTCCCCGGACTGGCCTCCTACAATGAGCAGTTCTTC. This gives the protein CASSLPGLASYNEQFF. Drawing the rest from reference TRBV5-1 and TRBJ2-1, the complete variable domain is KAGVTQTPRYLIKTRGQQVTLSCSPISGHRSVSWYQQTPGQGLQFLFEYFSETQRNKGNFPGRFSGRQFSNSRSEMNVSTLELGDSALYLCASSLPGLASYNEQFFGPGTRLTVL.

The V gene is TRBV27, the J gene TRBJ2-7; 7 nucleotides agree with TRBD1. From germline, CDR1 is MNHEY and CDR2 SMNVEV (reference sequence). The CDR3 is 14 residues long. V gave up 7 bases and J gave up 0 bases; unmatched junction bases: 6. In DNA form, the CDR3 reads TGTGCCAGCAACAACGCAGGGGGCTCCTACGAGCAGTACTTC. Translated: CASNNAGGSYEQYF.

The CDR3 loop reads CASRTQGACEKLFF. In DNA, the CDR3 is TGTGCCAGCAGAACCCAGGGGGCTTGTGAAAAACTGTTTTTT. The chain has TRBV6-5 and TRBJ1-4; 8 bases line up with TRBD1. This CDR3 spans 14 amino acids. Trimming took 6 bases from V and 7 from J; bases not matched to a gene: 7. CDR1 MNHEY and CDR2 SVGAGI come from the germline V gene.

The sample holds a few counts of this clone. The rearrangement uses TRBV28 and TRBJ2-4; no clear D gene. This CDR3 is 14 amino acids long. The ends were cut back, 10 bases at V and 5 bases at J, with 18 bases in the middle. CDR1 is MDHEN, CDR2 SYDVKM, per germline. The CDR3: CATSRKGGQNIQYF. The CDR3 nucleotides read TGTGCCACCTCCCGGAAGGGCGGCCAAAACATTCAGTACTTC.

This chain connects TRBV27 to TRBJ2-3; 8 bases line up with TRBD2. V gave up 2 bases and J gave up 5 bases; unmatched junction bases: 9. Germline V gene lookup returns CDR1 MNHEY and CDR2 SMNVEV (reference sequence). The length of the CDR3 is 16 residues. CDR3 DNA: TGTGCCAGCAGTTTAAGTGAGGGACTAGTTCTAGATACGCAGTATTTT. Amino acid sequence: CASSLSEGLVLDTQYF.

V gene TRBV11-2 combines with J gene TRBJ2-7, with D possibly being TRBD1 (5 bases). Trimming pared 5 bases from V and 4 bases from J, leaving 18 bases between. There are 15 residues in the CDR3. Germline V lookup: CDR1 SGHAT, CDR2 FQNNGV. The CDR3 protein is CASSLKRVGLYEQYF. The CDR3 DNA reads as TGTGCCAGCAGCCTTAAAAGAGTGGGGCTTTACGAGCAGTACTTC.

This sequence joins TRBV6-5 and TRBJ2-5; D possibly corresponds to TRBD1 (6 bases). Germline values: CDR1 MNHEY, CDR2 SVGAGI. V was cut by 6 bases and J by 5 bases, with 13 bases left in between. The CDR3 consists of 13 residues. CDR3 DNA: TGTGCCAGCAGCGCACAGGGTAGGGAGACCCAGTACTTC. This encodes CASSAQGRETQYF.

The chain is built from TRBV6-1 and TRBJ2-7, with unresolved D. The CDR3 consists of 15 residues. The V gene lost 7 bases and the J gene lost 2 bases, with 18 bases spanning the gap. The germline V gene encodes CDR1 MNHNS and CDR2 SASEGT. The CDR3 sequence: CASIFHHAVPYEQYF. The CDR3 nucleotides are TGTGCCAGCATATTCCACCATGCGGTTCCCTACGAGCAGTACTTC.

The chain combines TRBV19 with TRBJ2-2, with TRBD1 as a possible D gene (5 bases). V was pared by 11 bases and J by 5 bases, with 24 bases between. The CDR3 sequence is 16 residues long. Germline CDR1 LNHDA, CDR2 SQIVND (reference sequence). The CDR3 DNA reads as TGTGCCTCCTGCCTTGGGCACCCAAGGGGAACCGGGGAGCTGTTTTTT. Encoded protein: CASCLGHPRGTGELFF.

The chain is built from TRBV11-2 and TRBJ2-1, with 7 bases fitting TRBD2. Trimming at V came to 3 bases and at J to 7 bases, leaving 6 bases not matched to a gene. There are 14 residues in the CDR3. Germline lookup yields CDR1 SGHAT and CDR2 FQNNGV. The CDR3 here is CASSFLAVPNEQFF. The CDR3 DNA reads as TGTGCCAGCAGCTTCCTAGCGGTACCTAATGAGCAGTTCTTC.

This chain joins TRBV19 and TRBJ2-7; weak D call: TRBD2 (7 bases). This CDR3 has 15 amino acids. CDR1 is LNHDA and CDR2 is SQIVND in the germline V gene (reference sequence). Trimming removed 3 bases at V and 3 bases at J, with 15 bases between. CDR3: CASSILWRGGYEQYF. CDR3 sequence (DNA): TGTGCCAGTAGTATTCTTTGGAGGGGGGGCTACGAGCAGTACTTC. Full variable domain (rest looked up from reference TRBV19 and TRBJ2-7): DGGITQSPKYLFRKEGQNVTLSCEQNLNHDAMYWYRQDPGQGLRLIYYSQIVNDFQKGDIAEGYSVSREKKESFPLTVTSAQKNPTAFYLCASSILWRGGYEQYFGPGTRLTVT.

The rearrangement uses TRBV18 and TRBJ1-2; no firm D call. Trimming took 5 bases from V and 3 from J, leaving 4 bases between them. The CDR3 has 11 amino acids. The germline V gene encodes CDR1 KGHSH and CDR2 LQKENI. The CDR3 sequence: CASSLDYGYTF. CDR3 sequence (DNA): TGTGCCAGCTCATTGGACTATGGCTACACCTTC. Looking up the rest from reference TRBV18 and TRBJ1-2 gives the full variable domain: NAGVMQNPRHLVRRRGQEARLRCSPMKGHSHVYWYRQLPEEGLKFMVYLQKENIIDESGMPKERFSAEFPKEGPSILRIQQVVRGDSAAYFCASSLDYGYTFGSGTRLTVV.

J is TRBJ1-1 and V is TRBV19; 7 bases align to TRBD1. The CDR3 is made up of 15 amino acids. V trimming: 7 bases; J trimming: 1 base; junction bases outside the gene matches: 9. Germline values: CDR1 LNHDA, CDR2 SQIVND (reference sequence). CDR3 sequence reads: CASTDRANQNTEAFF. CDR3 nucleotide sequence: TGTGCCAGTACTGACAGGGCTAACCAGAACACTGAAGCTTTCTTT.

This clone came up once. The J gene is TRBJ2-7, the V gene TRBV5-4; 7 nucleotides match TRBD2. The length of the CDR3 is 14 residues. Trimming at V came to 0 bases and at J to 5 bases, leaving 5 bases not matched to a gene. Germline V CDR1 and CDR2: SGHNT, YYREEE (reference sequence). The DNA of the CDR3 is TGTGCCAGCAGCTTGGCACTAGCGAGGGACGAGCAGTACTTC. As protein: CASSLALARDEQYF.

In DNA form, the CDR3 reads TGTGCCTGGCAGAGACAGGGTGACTATGGCTACACCTTC. Encoded protein: CAWQRQGDYGYTF. The chain combines TRBV30 with TRBJ1-2, with 7 bases fitting TRBD1. Germline trimming cut 5 bases from V and 3 bases from J; bases unmatched to any gene: 6. Germline CDR1 reads GTSNPN; CDR2 reads SVGIG (reference sequence). The CDR3 has 13 residues.

This chain connects TRBV15 to TRBJ1-5; 7 bases agree with TRBD1. The ends lost 3 bases at V and 2 bases at J; junction bases unmatched: 25. The CDR3 totals 22 residues. Germline V CDR1 and CDR2: LNHNV, YYDKDF (reference sequence). DNA of the CDR3: TGTGCCACCAGCAGCCCCGCCCCCAGACAGGGCAGCCAGTCGTTGGGCAATCAGCCCCAGCATTTT. Translating it yields CATSSPAPRQGSQSLGNQPQHF.

The V and J genes are TRBV7-9 and TRBJ2-1, with TRBD2 identical over 10 bases. Germline-derived CDR1 and CDR2 are SEHNR and FQNEAQ (reference sequence). CDR3 length: 16 residues. J lost 5 bases, V lost 3 bases, and 7 bases had no gene match. The CDR3 sequence is CASSFRSGRAHNEQFF. The CDR3 bases are TGTGCCAGCAGCTTCAGAAGCGGGAGGGCCCACAATGAGCAGTTCTTC.

This chain links TRBV30 with TRBJ2-7; 7 nucleotides match TRBD2. CDR3 length: 14 residues. In germline, CDR1 is GTSNPN, CDR2 SVGIG (reference sequence). V gave up 2 bases and J gave up 3 bases; unmatched junction bases: 7. The CDR3 sequence: CAWSRSGMGYEQYF. CDR3 bases: TGTGCCTGGAGTCGCAGCGGGATGGGCTACGAGCAGTACTTC.

V and J are TRBV7-6 and TRBJ1-4, with D maybe TRBD1 (5 bases). Germline V gives CDR1 SGHVS, CDR2 FNYEAQ. The length of the CDR3 is 14 residues. V lost 0 bases and J 6 bases, leaving 8 bases between the germline ends. As DNA, the CDR3 is TGTGCCAGCAGCTTAGCAGGGGTTGATGAAAAACTGTTTTTT. Translation gives CASSLAGVDEKLFF.

The J gene is TRBJ2-6, the V gene TRBV15; D remains ambiguous. V was cut by 8 bases and J by 0 bases, with 14 bases left in between. In germline, CDR1 is LNHNV, CDR2 YYDKDF (reference sequence). This CDR3 has 16 amino acids. The CDR3 sequence is CATPLLLNSGANVLTF. In nucleotides, the CDR3 is TGTGCCACCCCTCTTCTACTGAACTCTGGGGCCAACGTCCTGACTTTC.

The rearrangement joins TRBV5-5 to TRBJ2-4; TRBD2 might be the D (6 bases). The V gene lost 4 bases and the J gene lost 0 bases, with 8 bases spanning the gap. The CDR3 is 14 amino acids. Germline CDR1 and CDR2: SGHKS and YYEKEE (reference sequence). CDR3 in amino acids: CASSRGTAKNIQYF. DNA for the CDR3: TGTGCCAGCAGCCGGGGGACAGCCAAAAACATTCAGTACTTC.

The rearrangement uses TRBV9 and TRBJ1-2; D is undetermined. The V end was cut by 1 base, the J end by 4 bases, with 2 bases between. This CDR3 contains 11 residues. Germline V gene lookup returns CDR1 SGDLS and CDR2 YYNGEE. The CDR3 protein is CASSVLYGYTF. CDR3 coding DNA: TGTGCCAGCAGCGTACTCTATGGCTACACCTTC.